This TCR beta chain was sequenced during a study of beta chain features in type 1 diabetes. The study's findings and limits: Fewer junction insertions and more nucleotide deletions appeared in type 1 diabetes patients. The study notes PCR might favor shorter templates equally in patients and controls.

Cells sorted by CD45RO/CCR7/CD25/CD127/CD95/CD27 comprised CD4+ naive, central memory, regulatory and stem cell-like memory cells. The study reverse transcribed the entire isolated RNA, so it sequenced expressed TCRB transcripts. Mean read depth for naive, central memory and regulatory T cell samples was about 3.6 million reads. Profiling relied on immunoSEQ multiplex PCR, and the TCRdb table lists in-frame clones only, not all of them. The data hold under 150,000 clones, with less than 8.5% observed a single time. This clone was seen at least ten times. Antigen unknown. The CDR3 is 14 residues long. The V gene's germline CDR1 is MDHEN and CDR2 SYDVKM. Trimming removed 2 bases at V and 7 bases at J, with 15 bases between.

The chain recombines TRBV28 with TRBJ2-7; D is ambiguous. Sequenced: central memory CD4+ T cells from blood. This TCR came from a woman aged 25-40 years in good health. In DNA, the CDR3 is TGTGCCAGCAGTTTACAGGATCCTTTTGGGGAGCAGTACTTC. Translated, it gives CASSLQDPFGEQYF.